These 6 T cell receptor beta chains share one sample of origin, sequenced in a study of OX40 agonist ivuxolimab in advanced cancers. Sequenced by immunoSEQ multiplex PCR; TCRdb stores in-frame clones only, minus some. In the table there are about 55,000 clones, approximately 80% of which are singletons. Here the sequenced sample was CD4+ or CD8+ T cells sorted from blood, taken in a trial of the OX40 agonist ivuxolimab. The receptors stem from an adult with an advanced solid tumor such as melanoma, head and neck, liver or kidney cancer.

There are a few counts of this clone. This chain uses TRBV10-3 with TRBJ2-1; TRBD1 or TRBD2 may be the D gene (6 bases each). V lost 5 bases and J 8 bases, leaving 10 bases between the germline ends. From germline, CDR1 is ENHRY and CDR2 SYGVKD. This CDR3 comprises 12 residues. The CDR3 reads CAISQRGDEQFF. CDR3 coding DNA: TGTGCCATCAGTCAAAGGGGGGATGAGCAGTTCTTC.

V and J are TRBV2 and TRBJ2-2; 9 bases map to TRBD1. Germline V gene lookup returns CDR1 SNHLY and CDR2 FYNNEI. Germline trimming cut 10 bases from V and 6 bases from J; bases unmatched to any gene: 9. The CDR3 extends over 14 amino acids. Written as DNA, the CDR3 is TGTGCCACCTCGGAACAGGGGGCTGCCGGGGAGCTGTTTTTT. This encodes CATSEQGAAGELFF.

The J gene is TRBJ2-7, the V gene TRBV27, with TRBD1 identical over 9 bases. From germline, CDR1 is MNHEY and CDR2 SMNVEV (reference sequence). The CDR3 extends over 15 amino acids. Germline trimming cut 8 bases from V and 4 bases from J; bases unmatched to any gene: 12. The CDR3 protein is CASRLQGAYNYEQYF. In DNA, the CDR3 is TGTGCCAGCCGATTACAGGGGGCTTATAATTACGAGCAGTACTTC.

CDR3 nucleotide sequence: TGCGCCAGCCACTCGGGACCCAACACTGAAGCTTTCTTT. As protein: CASHSGPNTEAFF. V and J are TRBV5-1 and TRBJ1-1; maybe TRBD1 (5 bases). Trimming stripped 7 bases from V and 2 bases from J, with 12 bases between. This CDR3 comprises 13 residues. CDR1 is SGHRS, CDR2 YFSETQ, per germline. The full variable domain, in which reference TRBV5-1 and TRBJ1-1 provide the parts outside the CDR3, is KAGVTQTPRYLIKTRGQQVTLSCSPISGHRSVSWYQQTPGQGLQFLFEYFSETQRNKGNFPGRFSGRQFSNSRSEMNVSTLELGDSALYLCASHSGPNTEAFFGQGTRLTVV.

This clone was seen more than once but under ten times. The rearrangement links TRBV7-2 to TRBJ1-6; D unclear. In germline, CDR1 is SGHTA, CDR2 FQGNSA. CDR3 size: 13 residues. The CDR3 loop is CGTRRTYNSPLHF. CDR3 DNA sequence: TGTGGGACGAGGCGTACCTATAATTCACCCCTCCACTTT.

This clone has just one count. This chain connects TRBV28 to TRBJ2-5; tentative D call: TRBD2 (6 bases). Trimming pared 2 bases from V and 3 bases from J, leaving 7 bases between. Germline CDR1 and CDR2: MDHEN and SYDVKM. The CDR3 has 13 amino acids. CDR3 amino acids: CASSLGGEETQYF. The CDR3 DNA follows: TGTGCCAGCAGTTTAGGAGGGGAAGAGACCCAGTACTTC.